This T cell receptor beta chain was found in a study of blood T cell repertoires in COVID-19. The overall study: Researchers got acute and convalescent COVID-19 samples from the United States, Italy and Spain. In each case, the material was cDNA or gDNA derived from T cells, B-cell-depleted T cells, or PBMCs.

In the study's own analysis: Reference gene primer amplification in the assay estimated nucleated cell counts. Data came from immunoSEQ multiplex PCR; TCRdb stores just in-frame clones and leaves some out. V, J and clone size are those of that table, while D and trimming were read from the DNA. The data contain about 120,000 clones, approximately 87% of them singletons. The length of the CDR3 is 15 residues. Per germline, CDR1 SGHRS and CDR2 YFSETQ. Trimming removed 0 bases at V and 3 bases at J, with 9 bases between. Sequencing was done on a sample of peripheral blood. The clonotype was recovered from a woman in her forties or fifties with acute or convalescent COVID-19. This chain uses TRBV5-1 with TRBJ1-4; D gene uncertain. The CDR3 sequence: CASSLGARANEKLFF. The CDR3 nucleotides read TGCGCCAGCAGCTTGGGAGCGAGGGCTAATGAAAAACTGTTTTTT.